These 13 T cell receptor beta chains originate from one sample sequenced in a study of identical twins. In TCRdb, the 5' RACE reads were re-called with MiXCR into one record per CDR3 protein. The sample includes about 660,000 distinct CDR3 sequences, over 8.5% seen only once; the top ten take around 0.98%. Another study also made use of these data, one on yellow fever vaccine responses in identical twins.

Material for sequencing was PBMCs. These receptors came from a young woman in good health.

This clonotype has just a few counts. The chain links TRBV6-1 to TRBJ2-2; D is possibly TRBD1 (6 bases). CDR3 length: 16 amino acids. V was trimmed by 7 bases and J by 1 base, leaving 16 bases between them. The germline CDR1 and CDR2 sequences are MNHNS and SASEGT. Written as DNA, the CDR3 is TGTGCCAGCACTGATTGGGGGCAAGGGAACACCGGGGAGCTGTTTTTT. Protein sequence: CASTDWGQGNTGELFF.

CDR3 sequence (DNA): TGTGCCAGCAGCCAAGTGGGACCGGTCTACGAGCAGTACTTC. This codes for CASSQVGPVYEQYF. This chain joins TRBV14 and TRBJ2-7; D tentatively fits TRBD1 or TRBD2 (5 bases each). Per the germline V gene, CDR1 is SGHDN and CDR2 is FVKESK. V lost 1 base and J 3 bases, leaving 10 bases between the germline ends. The CDR3 spans 14 residues.

In this sample, this clonotype turned up many times. V gene TRBV5-1 combines with J gene TRBJ1-3; 7 bases align to TRBD1. From germline, CDR1 is SGHRS and CDR2 YFSETQ. J was trimmed by 4 bases and V by 4 bases; bases with no gene match: 5. The CDR3 length is 14 residues. CDR3 region: CASSTGTAGNTIYF. The DNA of the CDR3 is TGCGCCAGCAGCACCGGGACAGCCGGAAACACCATATATTTT. The full variable domain, its missing parts supplied by reference TRBV5-1 and TRBJ1-3, is KAGVTQTPRYLIKTRGQQVTLSCSPISGHRSVSWYQQTPGQGLQFLFEYFSETQRNKGNFPGRFSGRQFSNSRSEMNVSTLELGDSALYLCASSTGTAGNTIYFGEGSWLTVV.

The chain recombines TRBV5-1 with TRBJ1-1, with 9 bases lining up with TRBD1. V lost 4 bases, J lost 5 bases, and 12 bases stayed unmatched. The germline CDR1 and CDR2 sequences are SGHRS and YFSETQ. There are 16 residues in the CDR3. The CDR3 here is CASSRKETGGGTEAFF. DNA of the CDR3: TGCGCCAGCAGCCGTAAGGAAACAGGGGGCGGAACTGAAGCTTTCTTT.

The CDR3 DNA reads TGTGCCAGCAGCCAAGAGGGGACAGGGTCGGTCAATGAGCAGTTCTTC. This sequence encodes CASSQEGTGSVNEQFF. The chain combines TRBV3-1 with TRBJ2-1, with 9 bases identical to TRBD1. The germline CDR1 and CDR2 sequences are LGHDT and YNNKEL (reference sequence). The CDR3 sequence is 16 residues long. The J segment lost 6 bases and the V segment lost 0 bases, leaving 6 bases of the junction unmatched.

This clonotype was counted ten times or more. This chain joins TRBV4-3 and TRBJ2-2; D is uncertain. Germline loops: CDR1 LGHNA, CDR2 YSLEER. The CDR3 extends over 13 amino acids. Trimming pared 2 bases from V and 6 bases from J, leaving 7 bases between. The CDR3 bases are TGCGCCAGCAGCCAAACCGTCTCCGGGGAGCTGTTTTTT. It is translated as CASSQTVSGELFF.

The J gene is TRBJ2-7, the V gene TRBV5-5; 9 bases fit TRBD1. The CDR3 is 13 amino acids. With V trimmed by 3 bases and J by 6 bases, 4 bases remained unmatched. Germline values: CDR1 SGHKS, CDR2 YYEKEE (reference sequence). The CDR3 loop reads CASSSLTGGEQYF. In DNA, the CDR3 is TGTGCCAGCAGCTCGTTGACAGGGGGCGAGCAGTACTTC. Complete variable domain (other parts from reference TRBV5-5 and TRBJ2-7): DAGVTQSPTHLIKTRGQQVTLRCSPISGHKSVSWYQQVLGQGPQFIFQYYEKEERGRGNFPDRFSARQFPNYSSELNVNALLLGDSALYLCASSSLTGGEQYFGPGTRLTVT.

Only a few counts were recorded for this clonotype. V and J are TRBV27 and TRBJ2-3; 14 bases line up with TRBD2. Unmatched junction bases numbered 12, after V lost 8 bases and J lost 5 bases. The length of the CDR3 is 17 residues. Germline loops: CDR1 MNHEY, CDR2 SMNVEV (reference sequence). The chain's CDR3 is CASAGSGLAGGRDTQYF. The CDR3 nucleotides read TGTGCCAGCGCTGGGTCCGGACTAGCGGGAGGTCGAGATACGCAGTATTTT.

This clonotype has ten or more counts. The V call is TRBV20-1, the J call TRBJ2-1; 13 bases align to TRBD2. Germline-derived CDR1 and CDR2 are DFQATT and SNEGSKA (reference sequence). This CDR3 contains 18 residues. Germline trimming cut 1 base from V and 7 bases from J; bases unmatched to any gene: 13. CDR3 region: CSARGLAGGHHPGNEQFF. The CDR3, as DNA: TGCAGTGCTAGAGGACTAGCGGGGGGCCACCACCCGGGGAATGAGCAGTTCTTC.

V is TRBV7-8 and J is TRBJ2-7; D remains unclear. The V end was cut by 0 bases, the J end by 2 bases, with 8 bases between. The CDR3 is 14 amino acids. Germline CDR1 is SGHVS and CDR2 is FQNEAQ. CDR3 bases: TGTGCCAGCAGCTTAGCGCCCGGTACCTACGAGCAGTACTTC. Translating it yields CASSLAPGTYEQYF.

The chain uses TRBV25-1 and TRBJ2-7; D uncertain. V was clipped by 4 bases and J by 3 bases, with 13 bases between them. From germline, CDR1 is MGHDK and CDR2 SYGVNS. This CDR3 is built from 14 residues. In DNA, the CDR3 is TGTGCCAGCAGTGCTAACGACCGATACTACGAGCAGTACTTC. Residues: CASSANDRYYEQYF.

Concerning this clonotype: The junction does not match germline at one end; this may be a read error. The chain links TRBV7-7 to TRBJ2-3, with D possibly TRBD1 on 5 matching bases. The germline CDR1 and CDR2 sequences are SSHAT and FNYEAQ (reference sequence). The CDR3 runs to 13 residues. In DNA, the CDR3 is TGTGCTAGCAGACCAGAAGGGGTGGGTACGCAGTATTTT. Translating gives CASRPEGVGTQYF.

The chain couples TRBV7-2 to TRBJ1-1; D remains unclear. Germline values: CDR1 SGHTA, CDR2 FQGNSA. The V end was cut by 9 bases, the J end by 0 bases, with 23 bases between. The CDR3 consists of 17 residues. CDR3 amino acids: CARSPGVLGRMNTEAFF. In DNA, the CDR3 is TGTGCCAGGAGCCCCGGGGTCCTCGGACGAATGAACACTGAAGCTTTCTTT.